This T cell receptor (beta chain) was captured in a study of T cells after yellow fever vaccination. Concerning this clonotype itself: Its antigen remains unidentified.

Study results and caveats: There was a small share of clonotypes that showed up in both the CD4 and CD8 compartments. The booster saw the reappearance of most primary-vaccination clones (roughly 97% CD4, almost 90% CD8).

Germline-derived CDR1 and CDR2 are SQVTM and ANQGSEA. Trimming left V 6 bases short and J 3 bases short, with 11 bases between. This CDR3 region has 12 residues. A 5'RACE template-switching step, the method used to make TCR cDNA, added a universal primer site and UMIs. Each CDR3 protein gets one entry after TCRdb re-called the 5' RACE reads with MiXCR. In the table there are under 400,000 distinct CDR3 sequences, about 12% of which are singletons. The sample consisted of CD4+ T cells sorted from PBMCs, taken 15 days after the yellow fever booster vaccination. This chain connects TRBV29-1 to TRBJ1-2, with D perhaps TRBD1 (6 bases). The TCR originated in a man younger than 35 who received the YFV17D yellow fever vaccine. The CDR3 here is CSVGHSDYGYTF. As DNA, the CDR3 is TGCAGCGTGGGACACTCCGACTATGGCTACACCTTC. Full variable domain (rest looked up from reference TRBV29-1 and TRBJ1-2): SAVISQKPSRDICQRGTSLTIQCQVDSQVTMMFWYRQQPGQSLTLIATANQGSEATYESGFVIDKFPISRPNLTFSTLTVSNMSPEDSSIYLCSVGHSDYGYTFGSGTRLTVV.